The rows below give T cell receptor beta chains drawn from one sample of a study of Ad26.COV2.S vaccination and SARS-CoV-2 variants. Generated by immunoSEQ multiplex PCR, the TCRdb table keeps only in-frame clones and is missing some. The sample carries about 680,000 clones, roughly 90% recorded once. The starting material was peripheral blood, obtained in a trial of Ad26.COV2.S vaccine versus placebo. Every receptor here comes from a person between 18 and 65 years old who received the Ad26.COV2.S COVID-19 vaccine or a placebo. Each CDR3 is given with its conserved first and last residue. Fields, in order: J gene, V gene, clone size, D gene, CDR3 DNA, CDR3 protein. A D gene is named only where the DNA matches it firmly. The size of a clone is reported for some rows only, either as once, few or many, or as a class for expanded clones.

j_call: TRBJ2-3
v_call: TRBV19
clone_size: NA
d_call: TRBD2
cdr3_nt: TGTGCCAGTAGTCCCCTAGCGGGACGGCGCACAGATACGCAGTATTTT
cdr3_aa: CASSPLAGRRTDTQYF

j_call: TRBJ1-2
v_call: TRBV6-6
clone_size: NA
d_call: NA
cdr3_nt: TGTGCCAGCAGTTACCAAGAGGCCTCCTATGGCTACACCTTC
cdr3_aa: CASSYQEASYGYTF

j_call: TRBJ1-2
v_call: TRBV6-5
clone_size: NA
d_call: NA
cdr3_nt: TGTGCCAGCAGTTACTCGGGGGTTGAGGGGGGCTATGGCTACACCTTC
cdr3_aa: CASSYSGVEGGYGYTF

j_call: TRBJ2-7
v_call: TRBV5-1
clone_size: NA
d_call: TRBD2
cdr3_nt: TGCGCCAGCAGCGTGGCGGGACTAGCGGGGCCCTACGAGCAGTACTTC
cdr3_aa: CASSVAGLAGPYEQYF

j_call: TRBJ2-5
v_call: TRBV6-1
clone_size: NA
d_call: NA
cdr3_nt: TGTGCCAGCACCGGAGTCGTGGAGACCCAGTACTTC
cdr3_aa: CASTGVVETQYF

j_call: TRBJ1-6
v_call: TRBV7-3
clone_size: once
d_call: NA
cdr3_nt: TGTGCCAGCAGCTCCACAGGCCTGGGGAATTCACCCCTCCACTTT
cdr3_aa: CASSSTGLGNSPLHF

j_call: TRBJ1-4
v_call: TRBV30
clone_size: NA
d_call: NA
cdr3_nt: TGTGCCTGGAGTACGGGCGGCTCAACTAATGAAAAACTGTTTTTT
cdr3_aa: CAWSTGGSTNEKLFF

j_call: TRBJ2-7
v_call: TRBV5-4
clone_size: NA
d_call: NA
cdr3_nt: TGTGCCAGCAGCTTCGGTTCCAGCGGAGTCTACGAGCAGTACTTC
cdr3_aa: CASSFGSSGVYEQYF

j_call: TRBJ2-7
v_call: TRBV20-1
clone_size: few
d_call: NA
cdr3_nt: TGCAGTGCCCGGTGGGACTACGAGCAGTACTTC
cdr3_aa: CSARWDYEQYF

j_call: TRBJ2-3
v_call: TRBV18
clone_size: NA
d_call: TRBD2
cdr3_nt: TGTGCCAGCTCACCTCGCCTAGCGGGAGGGCCGAGCCCGCAGTATTTT
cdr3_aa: CASSPRLAGGPSPQYF

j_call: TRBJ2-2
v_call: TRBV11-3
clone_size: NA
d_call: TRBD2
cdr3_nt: TGTGCCAGCAGCCCTCGTAGCGGGCCTATTAACACCGGGGAGCTGTTTTTT
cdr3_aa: CASSPRSGPINTGELFF

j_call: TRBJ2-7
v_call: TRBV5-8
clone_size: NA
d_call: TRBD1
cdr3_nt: TGTGCCAGCAGCGCACTAACAGGGGGGTTCTCGTCCTACGAGCAGTACTTC
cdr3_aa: CASSALTGGFSSYEQYF

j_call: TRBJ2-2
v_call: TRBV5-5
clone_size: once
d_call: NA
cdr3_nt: TGTGCCAGTTACGAAACCCCAGCTACCGGATCGCTGTTTTTT
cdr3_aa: CASYETPATGSLFF